This TCR beta chain was recorded in a study of shared clonotypes between healthy human individuals. V was clipped by 5 bases and J by 8 bases; unmatched bases: 8. Germline values: CDR1 SGHRS, CDR2 YFSETQ. This CDR3 spans 14 amino acids. In the source study's methods: ImmunoSEQ output held junction-only sequences without quality scores, so filtering differed. Only in-frame clones appear in the TCRdb table, and some are missing; sequencing was by immunoSEQ multiplex PCR. V and J calls and clone size are as listed in that table; D and trimming were resolved from the DNA. The repertoire holds some 1 million clones, with approximately 76% as singletons.

The sequencing input was memory CD4+ T cells sorted from blood. Subset indicated: CD45RA-negative fraction. This sequence joins TRBV5-1 and TRBJ2-3; the match to TRBD2 covers 10 bases. The TCR sequence derives from a man in his late teens or twenties in good health. CDR3 region: CASREGTSGTTQYF. In DNA form, the CDR3 reads TGCGCCAGCAGGGAGGGCACTAGCGGGACTACGCAGTATTTT.